The 5 T cell receptor beta chains below come from one sample, sequenced in a study of blood T cell repertoires in COVID-19. The table came from immunoSEQ multiplex PCR; TCRdb's copy has only in-frame clones and leaves some out. The sample has roughly 390,000 clones; about 85% are singletons. The sample taken for sequencing was peripheral blood. Source of these receptors: a woman in her late teens or twenties with acute or convalescent COVID-19.

V usage is TRBV30 and J usage is TRBJ1-2; D gene unclear. Germline CDR1 is GTSNPN and CDR2 is SVGIG (reference sequence). This CDR3 region has 11 residues. The V and J ends lost 0 bases and 8 bases respectively, with 7 bases between them. In DNA form, the CDR3 reads TGTGCCTGGAGTGTTCCACTCGGCTACACCTTC. Translating gives CAWSVPLGYTF.

In this sample, this clone turned up once. The chain combines TRBV10-2 with TRBJ2-7, with 7 bases fitting TRBD1. The germline gives CDR1 WSHSY, CDR2 SAAADI. J gave up 5 bases and V 8 bases, and 9 bases lay outside the gene matches. The CDR3 is 13 residues long. CDR3 nucleotide sequence: TGCGCCAGCCGGACGGGACAGTCTGACGAGCAGTACTTC. It codes for CASRTGQSDEQYF.

V is TRBV6-4 and J is TRBJ1-2; 7 bases map to TRBD1. This CDR3 is 17 amino acids long. Germline CDR1 MRHNA, CDR2 SNTAGT. The J segment lost 2 bases and the V segment lost 6 bases, leaving 15 bases of the junction unmatched. The CDR3 nucleotides read TGTGCCAGCAGAGATAGTCACACAGGGGACGAGAACTATGGCTACACCTTC. This encodes CASRDSHTGDENYGYTF.

This chain joins TRBV4-1 and TRBJ2-6; D remains unclear. The CDR3 totals 19 residues. The germline V and J ends were trimmed by 2 bases and 2 bases, with 19 bases remaining between them. Germline values: CDR1 MGHRA, CDR2 YSYEKL. The CDR3 is CASSQYEAGNPAGANVLTF. The CDR3 nucleotides read TGCGCCAGCAGCCAATATGAGGCCGGCAATCCCGCTGGGGCCAACGTCCTGACTTTC.

This chain uses TRBV7-9 with TRBJ2-3; 13 bases fit TRBD2. With V trimmed by 5 bases and J by 5 bases, 10 bases remained unmatched. Germline-derived CDR1 and CDR2 are SEHNR and FQNEAQ (reference sequence). The CDR3 covers 17 residues. In nucleotides, the CDR3 is TGTGCCAGCAGCCTTACTAGCGGGAGGGCCTTTATAGATACGCAGTATTTT. This codes for CASSLTSGRAFIDTQYF.